The clone carrying this T cell receptor (beta chain) appeared a single time. Its matching antigen is unknown. Every sample gave at least 6 micrograms of total RNA when it was extracted. The data were obtained in a study of blood T cells in healthy people across ages. The use of a sample-barcoded 5' primer and a J-beta primer mix characterized a second PCR of about 7 to 12 cycles. TCRdb independently ran MiXCR on the 5' RACE reads; one entry per CDR3 protein. The top ten clones hold around 23% of a sample with over 1,500,000 distinct CDR3 sequences, about two fifths of them seen once. Germline V gene lookup returns CDR1 SGHRS and CDR2 YFSETQ. The CDR3 runs 14 residues. Trimming shortened V by 0 bases and J by 8 bases, and 11 bases separated the two germline ends. Study-wide results and limits: Aged donors had fewer naive CD4+ cells and lower diversity than long-lived donors. The recorded TCR beta diversity per million T cells decreased in a roughly linear manner with age. A strong correlation was seen between TCR beta diversity and naive T cell percentage.

Material for sequencing was blood. This clonotype was obtained from a human donor in good health. The genes are TRBV5-1 and TRBJ1-4; D unclear. The CDR3 sequence is CASSLAQADEKLFF. The CDR3 nucleotides are TGCGCCAGCAGCTTGGCGCAGGCAGACGAAAAACTGTTTTTT. Together with reference TRBV5-1 and TRBJ1-4, the CDR3 gives the full variable domain: KAGVTQTPRYLIKTRGQQVTLSCSPISGHRSVSWYQQTPGQGLQFLFEYFSETQRNKGNFPGRFSGRQFSNSRSEMNVSTLELGDSALYLCASSLAQADEKLFFGSGTQLSVL.